Listed here are 7 T cell receptor beta chains from one sample, sequenced in a study of control samples from healthy donors and cancer patients. Measured with immunoSEQ multiplex PCR; TCRdb has only the in-frame clones, and not every one. The sample records more than 45,000 clones, approximately 93% being singletons. The specimen was PBMCs. The receptors stem from a woman aged 45 to 65 with head and neck cancer.

This clone has more than one count but fewer than ten. V gene TRBV5-1 combines with J gene TRBJ2-3, with D tentatively TRBD1 (5 bases). Trimming shortened V by 0 bases and J by 4 bases, and 9 bases separated the two germline ends. Germline V gene data show CDR1 as SGHRS and CDR2 as YFSETQ. CDR3 length: 14 residues. The CDR3 region is CASSLGRAPDTQYF. In DNA, the CDR3 is TGCGCCAGCAGCTTGGGCAGGGCCCCAGATACGCAGTATTTT.

This clone was seen a single time. The CDR3, as DNA: TGTGCCAGCAGCTTATTCACGGACACGAACTATGGCTACACCTTC. Translating it yields CASSLFTDTNYGYTF. The gene calls are TRBV11-2 and TRBJ1-2; a weak D match, TRBD1 (5 bases). The germline CDR1 and CDR2 sequences are SGHAT and FQNNGV. V was clipped by 2 bases and J by 2 bases, with 12 bases between them. This CDR3 region has 15 residues.

V is TRBV19 and J is TRBJ2-3; 7 nucleotides align to TRBD1. This CDR3 is built from 16 residues. V shed 5 bases and J 0 bases; nucleotides not matched to a gene: 8. Germline V gives CDR1 LNHDA, CDR2 SQIVND (reference sequence). The CDR3: CASSSSDRSSTDTQYF. DNA for the CDR3: TGTGCCAGTAGTTCCTCGGACAGGTCTAGCACAGATACGCAGTATTTT.

The chain recombines TRBV28 with TRBJ1-4; D is unclear. Trimming left V 3 bases short and J 8 bases short, with 13 bases between. The CDR3 consists of 14 residues. The germline V gene encodes CDR1 MDHEN and CDR2 SYDVKM. CDR3 region: CASSLGSIGEKLFF. The CDR3 region has the DNA TGTGCCAGCAGTTTGGGGAGTATCGGGGAAAAACTGTTTTTT.

This chain connects TRBV6-5 to TRBJ2-3; possible D gene TRBD1, 6 bases. The germline V gene has CDR1 MNHEY and CDR2 SVGAGI. V was trimmed by 3 bases and J by 0 bases, leaving 10 bases between them. The CDR3 length is 15 residues. The CDR3 coding sequence is TGTGCCAGCAGTTATCAGGGGAGCAGCACAGATACGCAGTATTTT. Amino acid sequence: CASSYQGSSTDTQYF.

The V and J genes are TRBV5-4 and TRBJ2-7, with unresolved D. V lost 2 bases, J lost 3 bases, and 3 bases lay in between. The CDR3 totals 11 residues. Germline V gives CDR1 SGHNT, CDR2 YYREEE (reference sequence). The CDR3 loop is CASSFGYEQYF. CDR3 bases: TGTGCCAGCAGCTTTGGCTACGAGCAGTACTTC.

This clone was picked up one time. The chain recombines TRBV5-4 with TRBJ1-6, with D unresolved. The V gene lost 0 bases and the J gene lost 3 bases, with 1 base spanning the gap. CDR3 length: 13 residues. Germline V gene sequence: CDR1 SGHNT, CDR2 YYREEE (reference sequence). The CDR3 loop reads CASSLDYNSPLHF. As DNA, the CDR3 is TGTGCCAGCAGCTTGGACTATAATTCACCCCTCCACTTT.